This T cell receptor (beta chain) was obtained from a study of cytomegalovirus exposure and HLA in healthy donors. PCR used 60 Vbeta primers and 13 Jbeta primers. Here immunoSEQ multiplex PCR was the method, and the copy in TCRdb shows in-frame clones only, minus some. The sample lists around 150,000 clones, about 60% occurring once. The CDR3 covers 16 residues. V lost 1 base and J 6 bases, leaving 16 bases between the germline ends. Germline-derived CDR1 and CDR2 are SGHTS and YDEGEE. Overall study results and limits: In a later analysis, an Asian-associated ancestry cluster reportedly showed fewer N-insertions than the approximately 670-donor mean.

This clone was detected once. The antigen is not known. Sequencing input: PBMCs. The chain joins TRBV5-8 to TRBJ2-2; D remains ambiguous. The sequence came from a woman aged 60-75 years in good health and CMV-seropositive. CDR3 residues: CASSLSTVLIPGELFF. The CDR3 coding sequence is TGTGCCAGCAGCTTGAGCACGGTTCTAATTCCCGGGGAGCTGTTTTTT. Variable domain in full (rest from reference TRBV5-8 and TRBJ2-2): EAGVTQSPTHLIKTRGQQATLRCSPISGHTSVYWYQQALGLGLQFLLWYDEGEERNRGNFPPRFSGRQFPNYSSELNVNALELEDSALYLCASSLSTVLIPGELFFGEGSRLTVL.